The 10 T cell receptor beta chains listed next were all sequenced from one sample in a study of T-cell reconstitution after alpha-beta-depleted transplantation in children (dated by TCRdb to 2016 to 2017). The receptor library was made with PCR. This sample was sequenced with an Illumina HiSeq 2500. To normalize quantification of the TCRbeta repertoire, the TCR libraries were built with molecular barcoding that relied on unique molecular identifiers. The public reads were reanalyzed by TCRdb: fastp trimming at Q25, MiXCR alignment, in-frame beta chains only. CDR3 protein duplicates are merged, each entry listing the most common genes and DNA. The sample data list a few hundred thousand distinct CDR3 sequences, and more than 7.5% of these were observed just once. The top ten clones comprise approximately 5.4% of the sample. The sequencing used PBMCs from the stem cell graft donor, collected from the stem cell graft. The receptors here all came from a human donor who donated a stem cell graft to a child with SCID.

The chain carries TRBV7-8 and TRBJ1-1, with 8 nucleotides matching TRBD1. V trimming: 6 bases; J trimming: 6 bases; junction bases outside the gene matches: 9. Germline CDR1 SGHVS, CDR2 FQNEAQ. This CDR3 spans 14 amino acids. The CDR3 DNA reads as TGTGCCAGCAGTCCGATGGACAGGGCGGCTGAAGCTTTCTTT. It is translated as CASSPMDRAAEAFF.

This rearrangement joins TRBV27 to TRBJ2-6, with TRBD1 matching over 7 bases. Germline CDR1 reads MNHEY; CDR2 reads SMNVEV (reference sequence). The CDR3 has 17 residues. V was pared by 4 bases and J by 1 base, with 7 bases of the junction left unmatched. The CDR3 sequence is CASSSGQLWSGANVLTF. In nucleotides, the CDR3 is TGTGCCAGCAGTTCGGGACAGTTATGGTCTGGGGCCAACGTCCTGACTTTC.

This clonotype was seen ten or more times. The J gene is TRBJ2-3, the V gene TRBV5-1; D perhaps matches TRBD2 (5 bases). The V end was cut by 0 bases, the J end by 2 bases, with 7 bases between. The CDR3 sequence is 14 residues long. The V gene's germline CDR1 is SGHRS and CDR2 YFSETQ. The DNA for the CDR3 is TGCGCCAGCAGCTTGGGGGAGATCACAGATACGCAGTATTTT. It specifies CASSLGEITDTQYF.

V gene TRBV12-3 or TRBV12-4 combines with J gene TRBJ1-2; D is possibly TRBD1 (6 bases). V lost 5 bases and J 6 bases, leaving 13 bases between the germline ends. The CDR3 consists of 13 residues. The chain's CDR3 is CASSAGASDGYTF. CDR3 DNA: TGTGCCAGCAGTGCAGGGGCTAGTGATGGCTACACCTTC.

The table lists this clonotype with many counts. This sequence joins TRBV5-1 and TRBJ2-3; tentative D call: TRBD2 (5 bases). Deletions cut 0 bases from V and 5 bases from J, with 10 bases between. The germline V gene encodes CDR1 SGHRS and CDR2 YFSETQ. The CDR3 runs 14 residues. The CDR3: CASSLEVSVDTQYF. As DNA, the CDR3 is TGCGCCAGCAGCTTGGAAGTTAGCGTAGATACGCAGTATTTT.

This clonotype has only a few counts. This chain's CDR3 is CASSARQGVGEQYF. For the CDR3, the DNA is TGTGCCAGCTCAGCCCGACAGGGGGTTGGCGAGCAGTACTTC. The genes are TRBV18 and TRBJ2-7; 9 bases are a match to TRBD1. Germline loops: CDR1 KGHSH, CDR2 LQKENI. The CDR3 runs to 14 residues. Germline trimming cut 5 bases from V and 6 bases from J; bases unmatched to any gene: 8.

This clonotype was seen more than once but under ten times. V and J are TRBV6-2 or TRBV6-3 and TRBJ1-1, with D hard to call. CDR3 length: 12 residues. The V gene lost 3 bases and the J gene lost 0 bases, with 2 bases spanning the gap. Germline CDR1 MNHEY, CDR2 SVGEGT. The CDR3 nucleotides read TGTGCCAGCAGTTATCTGAACACTGAAGCTTTCTTT. Protein sequence: CASSYLNTEAFF.

This clonotype was seen many times. CDR3 in amino acids: CASSLTLSGGPSPGELFF. The CDR3 DNA sequence: TGTGCCAGCAGCTTAACGCTCAGCGGGGGCCCTAGCCCCGGGGAGCTGTTTTTT. The chain is built from TRBV7-8 and TRBJ2-2; 8 bases fit TRBD2. After removal of 2 bases from V and 6 bases from J, the junction contained 14 bases not matched to a gene. CDR3 length: 18 residues. The germline V gene has CDR1 SGHVS and CDR2 FQNEAQ.

This clonotype has a count of ten or more. V is TRBV20-1 and J is TRBJ2-6; D gene ambiguous. Trimming took off 3 bases at V and 0 bases at J, with 3 bases between the two ends. This CDR3 has 13 residues. CDR1 is DFQATT, CDR2 SNEGSKA, per germline (reference sequence). CDR3: CSARGSGANVLTF. CDR3 in DNA: TGCAGTGCTAGGGGCTCTGGGGCCAACGTCCTGACTTTC.

At least ten counts were recorded for this clonotype. This chain joins TRBV5-1 and TRBJ2-5, with D hard to call. The germline gives CDR1 SGHRS, CDR2 YFSETQ. This CDR3 has 15 residues. Trimming stripped 4 bases from V and 2 bases from J, with 15 bases between. CDR3 coding DNA: TGCGCCAGCAGCCCGGTGGTAACTACTCAAGAGACCCAGTACTTC. Translated, it gives CASSPVVTTQETQYF.